This TCR beta chain was identified during a study of vaccination effects on CD4 cells after COVID-19. Study-level background: Post-vaccine sample collection fell at a median of 72 days after the second dose. A density of around 2 million PBMC per well was used; these cells were cultured with roughly 10 IU/ml IL-2 and about 9.4 ug/ml peptides. Findings of the study overall: Relatively few convalescent patients took part in the study, which had no early post-infection timepoints. Among infection- and vaccine-induced clones, marked clonal contraction occurred late after vaccination.

The CDR3 spans 12 residues. V lost 7 bases and J lost 0, with 6 bases in between. Germline V lookup: CDR1 SNHLY, CDR2 FYNNEI. Concerning this clone: No antigen is known for it.

The culture ran for roughly ten days, and then CD4+ T cells were isolated. The vaccine given was either BNT162b2 or mRNA-1273, in two doses. This table comes from immunoSEQ multiplex PCR, and its TCRdb copy is limited to in-frame clones, with some not included. Among about 66,000 clones, 70% to 75% were seen once, and the ten largest hold 2% to 2.5%. The specimen comprised CD4+ T cells from PBMCs cultured without peptide, sampled after COVID-19 vaccination. This receptor was taken from a human donor who received a COVID-19 vaccine. This chain links TRBV2 with TRBJ1-2; no clear D. The CDR3 protein is CASNNANYGYTF. CDR3 DNA sequence: TGTGCCAGCAATAACGCTAACTATGGCTACACCTTC.